This TCR beta chain was sequenced for a study of blood T cell repertoires in COVID-19. In the study overall: Samples came from the United States, Italy and Spain, spanning acute and convalescent COVID-19. T cells, B-cell-depleted T cells, or PBMCs supplied cDNA or gDNA.

Source study methods: From reference gene primer amplification, estimates of nucleated cell counts were derived. Only in-frame clones appear in the TCRdb table, and some are missing; sequencing was by immunoSEQ multiplex PCR. D and trimming were read from the DNA, whereas the V and J calls and clone size are those reported in that table. The sample lists some 200,000 clones, about 90% occurring once. The V end lost 3 bases, the J end lost 9 bases, and 15 bases lay between the germline ends. Germline CDR1 is SGHVS and CDR2 is FQNEAQ. The CDR3 has 14 residues. The receptor's source is a woman between 70 and 85 years old with acute or convalescent COVID-19. Sequencing input: peripheral blood. The rearrangement joins TRBV7-8 to TRBJ2-1; D perhaps matches TRBD2 (5 bases). The CDR3 nucleotides read TGTGCCAGCAGCTTTTGGACTGATTTCGCTGAGCAGTTCTTC. Protein product: CASSFWTDFAEQFF.